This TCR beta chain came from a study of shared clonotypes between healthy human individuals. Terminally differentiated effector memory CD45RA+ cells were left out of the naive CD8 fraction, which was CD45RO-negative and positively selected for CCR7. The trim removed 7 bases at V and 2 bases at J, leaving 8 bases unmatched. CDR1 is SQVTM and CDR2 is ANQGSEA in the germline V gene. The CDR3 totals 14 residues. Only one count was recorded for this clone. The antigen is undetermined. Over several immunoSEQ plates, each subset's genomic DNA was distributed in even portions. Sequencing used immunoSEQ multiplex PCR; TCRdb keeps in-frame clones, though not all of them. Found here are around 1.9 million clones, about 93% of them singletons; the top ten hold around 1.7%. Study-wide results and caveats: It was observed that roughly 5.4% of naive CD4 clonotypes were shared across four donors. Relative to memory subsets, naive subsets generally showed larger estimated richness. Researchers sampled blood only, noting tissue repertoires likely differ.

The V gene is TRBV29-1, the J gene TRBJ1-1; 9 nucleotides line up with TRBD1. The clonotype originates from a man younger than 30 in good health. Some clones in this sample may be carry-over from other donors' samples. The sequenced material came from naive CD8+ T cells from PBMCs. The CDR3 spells CSGWRTGENTEAFF. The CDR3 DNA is TGCAGCGGTTGGCGGACAGGGGAAAACACTGAAGCTTTCTTT.